The rows below give T cell receptor beta chains drawn from one sample of a study of cytomegalovirus exposure and HLA in healthy donors. Repertoires were generated with immunoSEQ multiplex PCR, while TCRdb's copy carries only in-frame clones and drops some. Among 150,000 to 200,000 clones listed, 75% were seen once. The sequenced material came from PBMCs. These receptors originate from a middle-aged woman in good health and CMV-seropositive. The CDR3 runs from the conserved cysteine through the conserved F or W. Each record gives: V gene, clone size, D gene, J gene, CDR3 DNA, CDR3 protein. The D gene is left open where the match is weak. Not every row has a clone size; where given, it reads once, few, many or a size class.

V: TRBV7-8; size: once; D: .; J: TRBJ1-4; DNA: TGTGCCAGCAGCTTAGTTAAAGAAAAACTGTTTTTT; CDR3: CASSLVKEKLFF
V: TRBV5-1; size: once; D: TRBD1; J: TRBJ2-1; DNA: TGCGCCAGCAGTCCTACAGGGGGCGCGCAAAATGAGCAGTTCTTC; CDR3: CASSPTGGAQNEQFF
V: TRBV7-3; size: .; D: .; J: TRBJ2-1; DNA: TGTGCCAGCAGCTCCCCGGGACTTACAAACAATGAGCAGTTCTTC; CDR3: CASSSPGLTNNEQFF
V: TRBV9; size: .; D: TRBD2; J: TRBJ2-1; DNA: TGTGCCAGCAGCGTCGGACTAGCGGGAGGGACGGGGAATGAGCAGTTCTTC; CDR3: CASSVGLAGGTGNEQFF
V: TRBV5-5; size: once; D: TRBD1; J: TRBJ1-5; DNA: TGTGCCAGCAGCTTGGGGCAGGGGGGCAATCAGCCCCAGCATTTT; CDR3: CASSLGQGGNQPQHF
V: TRBV5-1; size: .; D: .; J: TRBJ2-1; DNA: TGCGCCAGCAGCTTGGATTTTGGCAGGGGAATCGATGAGCAGTTCTTC; CDR3: CASSLDFGRGIDEQFF
V: TRBV28; size: few; D: TRBD1; J: TRBJ2-6; DNA: TGTGCCAGCAGACAAACAGGGGCTGGGGCCAACGTCCTGACTTTC; CDR3: CASRQTGAGANVLTF
V: TRBV19; size: once; D: .; J: TRBJ2-2; DNA: TGTGCCAGTAGTATTTTAGGGGGATTGTCCTATAACACCGGGGAGCTGTTTTTT; CDR3: CASSILGGLSYNTGELFF
V: TRBV6-4; size: .; D: TRBD2; J: TRBJ2-7; DNA: TGTGCCAGCAGTCCGCTAGCGGGAGCGGCCTACGAGCAGTACTTC; CDR3: CASSPLAGAAYEQYF
V: TRBV2; size: .; D: .; J: TRBJ1-1; DNA: TGTGCCAGCAGTCGCACTTGTGAAGCTTTCTTT; CDR3: CASSRTCEAFF
V: TRBV28; size: .; D: .; J: TRBJ2-5; DNA: TGTGCCAGCAGTCGCCCGGTGGGACTTTATGAGACCCAGTACTTC; CDR3: CASSRPVGLYETQYF
V: TRBV7-6; size: .; D: TRBD1; J: TRBJ2-1; DNA: TGTGCCAGCAGCTCGAGACAGGGCGGCAATGAGCAGTTCTTC; CDR3: CASSSRQGGNEQFF
V: TRBV5-1; size: few; D: .; J: TRBJ1-5; DNA: TGCGCCAGCAGCTTGGAGGGAGGCAATCAGCCCCAGCATTTT; CDR3: CASSLEGGNQPQHF
V: TRBV7-2; size: once; D: TRBD2; J: TRBJ2-5; DNA: TGTGCCAGCAGAACAACTAGCGGAGCACAAGAGACCCAGTACTTC; CDR3: CASRTTSGAQETQYF